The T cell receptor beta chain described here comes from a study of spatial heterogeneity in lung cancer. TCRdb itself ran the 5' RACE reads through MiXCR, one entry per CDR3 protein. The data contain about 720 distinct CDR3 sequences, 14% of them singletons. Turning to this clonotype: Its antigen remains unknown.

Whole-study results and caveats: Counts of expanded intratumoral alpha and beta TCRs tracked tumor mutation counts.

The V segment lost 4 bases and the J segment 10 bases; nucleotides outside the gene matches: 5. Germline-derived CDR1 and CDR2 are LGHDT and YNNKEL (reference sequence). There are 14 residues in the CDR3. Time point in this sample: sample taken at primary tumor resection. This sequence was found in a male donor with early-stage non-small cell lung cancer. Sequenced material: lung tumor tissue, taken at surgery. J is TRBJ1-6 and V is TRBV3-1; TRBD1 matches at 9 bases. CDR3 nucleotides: TGTGCCAGCAGCCCGGGACAGGGAAGCTCACCCCTCCACTTT. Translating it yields CASSPGQGSSPLHF.